What follows describes a single TCR beta chain. There are a few counts of this clonotype. Its antigen is currently not known. No much larger clone is present one base from it, and per-base qualities are unavailable. In the germline V gene, CDR1 corresponds to SQVTM and CDR2 to ANQGSEA. The CDR3 starts with the cysteine, ends with the phenylalanine, and has 12 residues. The retained sequence is limited to the CDR3, 36 bases, with the frame set at the first base. The junction carries 10 bases between V and J, which are trimmed by 7 bases and 0 bases respectively. This sample is part of a study of early T cells in non-severe SARS-CoV-2 infection (dated by TCRdb to the early 2020s). In the study overall: Bulk RNA from unsorted whole blood was used for TCR sequencing, so alpha and beta chains could not be paired. General findings and caveats noted by the study authors: VDJdb matching was skewed toward anti-spike CD8 responses and likely underestimated virus-specific expansions by missing private and CD4 specificities.

The method behind the library was 5' RACE. The sequencing machine was a NextSeq 500. To correct for sequencing error and PCR bias, the TCR library protocol tagged individual cDNA molecules with unique molecular identifiers. Both TCR alpha and beta chains were sequenced, and tight co-correlation was observed between alpha and beta sequence abundances in each sample. From the authors' description of their analysis: Decombinator V4 was used to perform V gene, J gene and CDR3 annotation of TCR sequences. Expanded TCRs were defined as changing significantly between any two time points under a Poisson model with p below 0.0001. TCR abundances were normalised to the total number of TCRs sequenced in each sample and reported as counts per million. TRAV1-2 paired with TRAJ12, TRAJ20 or TRAJ33 defined MAIT TCRs, while TRAV10 paired with TRAJ18 defined iNKT TCRs. A search of VDJdb, accessed on 1 November 2021, was run for TCRs annotated to CMV, EBV and SARS-CoV-2, with TCRs annotated for multiple antigens excluded. Through fastp at Q25 and MiXCR, TCRdb rebuilt clones from the public reads, retaining in-frame beta chains. Under each unique CDR3 protein, matching rows form one entry showing the most common genes and DNA. Here the V and J calls rest on TCRdb's processing, not on the authors' analysis. Here the sample has some 80,000 distinct CDR3 sequences; about 13% occur a single time. The ten largest clonotypes hold approximately 1.5% of the sample.

A case-control design nested within a healthcare worker cohort in London, UK, was used, with weekly nasopharyngeal swab PCR tests and blood sampling performed. Healthcare workers were enrolled in the week of the UK lockdown, from 23 to 31 March 2020, and were followed every week for up to roughly 16 weeks. The sequence came from an adult who was a healthcare worker with PCR-confirmed SARS-CoV-2 infection or an uninfected control (not recorded which). The chain links TRBV29-1 with TRBJ2-7; TRBD1 is a possible D gene, resting on 5 matching bases. Sequencing was carried out using whole blood. DNA sequence: TGCAGCGGAACGGACACCTCCTACGAGCAGTACTTC. The resulting protein is CSGTDTSYEQYF.